This T cell receptor (beta chain) came from a study of blood T cells in healthy people across ages. Sample-barcoded 5' priming and a J-beta primer mix drove a second PCR of roughly 7 to 11 cycles. MiXCR, applied by TCRdb to the 5' RACE reads, yields one record per CDR3 protein. In the table there are about 1,800,000 distinct CDR3 sequences, 28% of which are singletons. V was cut by 5 bases and J by 1 base, with 12 bases left in between. The germline V gene encodes CDR1 SGHRS and CDR2 YFSETQ. The CDR3 loop spans 14 amino acids. Study-level results: For the donors, CMV status was unknown and possibly confounded expanded clonotype changes. Strong correlation was found linking TCR beta diversity to naive T cell percentage.

As concerns this clonotype: Antigen: not known.

The sample, about 9.7 milliliters of peripheral blood, was drawn from each donor. Researchers isolated at least 6 million PBMCs per sample. The clonotype originates from a woman in her 30s in good health. The V gene is TRBV5-1, the J gene TRBJ1-1; D may be TRBD1 (5 bases). Material for sequencing was blood. CDR3 residues: CASRTDTSNTEAFF. The CDR3, as DNA: TGCGCCAGCAGGACGGACACATCGAACACTGAAGCTTTCTTT.